Sequencing of this T cell receptor (beta chain) was carried out in a study of shared clonotypes between healthy human individuals. Study-wide results and caveats: In having few donors, the study represented limited genetic and exposure-history diversity.

CD45RO-negative CD8 cells positively selected for CCR7 made up the naive population, which excluded terminally differentiated effector memory CD45RA+ cells. There were only Caucasian adults among the donors, and all lived in Nashville, Tennessee. Libraries were prepared by immunoSEQ multiplex PCR; TCRdb keeps only in-frame clonotypes and omits some of them. The repertoire holds around 580,000 clones, roughly 98% seen once, with approximately 0.3% in the top ten. Details on this clone: What it binds is unknown.

Sequencing used naive CD8+ T cells sorted from blood. The receptor was derived from a man in his thirties or forties in good health.

The CDR3 bases are TGTGCCAGCAGCTTAAGGGGCATCGAACAGCAGTACTTC. This codes for CASSLRGIEQQYF. The rearrangement joins TRBV11-1 to TRBJ2-7, with a weak D call TRBD1 (5 bases). This CDR3 region has 13 residues. The V gene's germline CDR1 is SGHAT and CDR2 FQDESV (reference sequence). V lost 2 bases to trimming and J lost 8 bases, with 13 bases between them. Filled out from reference TRBV11-1 and TRBJ2-7, the complete variable domain reads EAEVAQSPRYKITEKSQAVAFWCDPISGHATLYWYRQILGQGPELLVQFQDESVVDDSQLPKDRFSAERLKGVDSTLKIQPAELGDSAMYLCASSLRGIEQQYFGPGTRLTVT.